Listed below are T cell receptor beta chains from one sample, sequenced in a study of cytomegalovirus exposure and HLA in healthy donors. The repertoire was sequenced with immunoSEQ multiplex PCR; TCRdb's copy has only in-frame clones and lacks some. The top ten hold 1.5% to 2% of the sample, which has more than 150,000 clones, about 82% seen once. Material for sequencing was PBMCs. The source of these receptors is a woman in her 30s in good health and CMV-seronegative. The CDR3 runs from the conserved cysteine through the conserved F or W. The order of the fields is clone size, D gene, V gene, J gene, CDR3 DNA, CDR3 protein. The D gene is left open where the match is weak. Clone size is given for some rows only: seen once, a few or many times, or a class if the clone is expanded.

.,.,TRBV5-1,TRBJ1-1,TGCGCCAGCAGCTTGATTCCGGGGGGCACTGAAGCTTTCTTT,CASSLIPGGTEAFF
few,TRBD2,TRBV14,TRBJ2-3,TGTGCCAGCAGCCGAAATAGCGGGGGGCCGACTTCGTTCACAGATACGCAGTATTTT,CASSRNSGGPTSFTDTQYF
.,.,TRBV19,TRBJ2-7,TGTGCCAGTAGTACATCTACAGGTATACCCTACGAGCAGTACTTC,CASSTSTGIPYEQYF
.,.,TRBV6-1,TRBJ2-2,TGTGCCAGCAGTCCTACTAGCACCGGGGAGCTGTTTTTT,CASSPTSTGELFF
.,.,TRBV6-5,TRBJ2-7,TGTGCCAGCAGCAGGGGGGACAAGCAGTACTTC,CASSRGDKQYF
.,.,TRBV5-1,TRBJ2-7,TGCGCCAGCAGCTCAGACCCGGGGACCTACGAGCAGTACTTC,CASSSDPGTYEQYF
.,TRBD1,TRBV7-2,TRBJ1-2,TGTGCCAGCAGCCTTCGACAGGGTTCTAACTATGGCTACACCTTC,CASSLRQGSNYGYTF
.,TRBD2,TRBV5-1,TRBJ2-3,TGCGCCAGCAGCACTAGCGGGGTCCTCACAGATACGCAGTATTTT,CASSTSGVLTDTQYF
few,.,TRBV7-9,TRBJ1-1,TGTGCCAGCAGTCTAAGCGGCGGGCGAGCTTTCTTT,CASSLSGGRAFF
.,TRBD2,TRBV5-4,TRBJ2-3,TGTGCCAGCAGCCGGCCCGGGGGGAGCGGAGATACGCAGTATTTT,CASSRPGGSGDTQYF
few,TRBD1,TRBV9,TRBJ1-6,TGTGCCAGCAGCGTAGGGCCAGACAGGGCAGTTTCACCCCTCCACTTT,CASSVGPDRAVSPLHF
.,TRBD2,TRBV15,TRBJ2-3,TGTGCCACCAGCCCTCGACTAGCGGGGGTATCAGATACGCAGTATTTT,CATSPRLAGVSDTQYF
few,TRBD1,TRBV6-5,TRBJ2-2,TGTGCCAGCGAGGGAGACAGGGGGGCCGGGGAGCTGTTTTTT,CASEGDRGAGELFF
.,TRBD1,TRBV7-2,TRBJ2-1,TGTGCCAGCAGCTTAAAAGGGACAGGATCCTACAATGAGCAGTTCTTC,CASSLKGTGSYNEQFF
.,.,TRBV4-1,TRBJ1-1,TGCGCCAGCAGCCCCCTCCGGGGGTTCGGTGAAGCTTTCTTT,CASSPLRGFGEAFF
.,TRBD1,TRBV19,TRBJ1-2,TGTGCCAGTAGTATATGGACAGGGGGGCCCTATGGCTACACCTTC,CASSIWTGGPYGYTF
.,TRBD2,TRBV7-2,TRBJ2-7,TGTGCCAGCAGCTTAGATGGTAGCGGGGGTTACGAGCAGTACTTC,CASSLDGSGGYEQYF
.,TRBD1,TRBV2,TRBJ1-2,TGTGCAGAAGCAGGGGGGTATGGCTACACCTTC,CAEAGGYGYTF
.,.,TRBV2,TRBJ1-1,TGTGCCAGCAGTTCAGGCCAGGGGTACACTGAAGCTTTCTTT,CASSSGQGYTEAFF
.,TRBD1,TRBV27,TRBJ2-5,TGTGCCAGCGCAGTCAGGGGGACGGAGACCCAGTACTTC,CASAVRGTETQYF
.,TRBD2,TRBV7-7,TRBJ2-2,TGTGCTAGCAGAGGGACTAGCGGGGGGAACACCGGGGAGCTGTTTTTT,CASRGTSGGNTGELFF
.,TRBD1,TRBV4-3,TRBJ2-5,TGCGCCAGCAGCTCGTGGACAGGGGTCTTAGAGGAGACCCAGTACTTC,CASSSWTGVLEETQYF
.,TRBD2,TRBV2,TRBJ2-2,TGTGCCAGCAGTGGAAAGGTTCTAGCGGGGGCCGGGGAGCTGTTTTTT,CASSGKVLAGAGELFF
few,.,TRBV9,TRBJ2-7,TGTGCCAGCAGCGTCGGGTCGCGGGGCTCCTACGAGCAGTACTTC,CASSVGSRGSYEQYF
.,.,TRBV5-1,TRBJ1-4,TGCGCCAGCAGCTCTCAGGGGACCAATGAAAAACTGTTTTTT,CASSSQGTNEKLFF